These 18 T cell receptor beta chains were all obtained from the same sample, sequenced in a study of Ad26.COV2.S vaccination and SARS-CoV-2 variants. Repertoires were generated with immunoSEQ multiplex PCR, while TCRdb's copy carries only in-frame clones and drops some. The sample records around 420,000 clones, more than 75% being singletons. The sample's treatment: approximately 18 received Ad26.COV2.S at low or high dose, single or two shots; roughly five received placebo; per-sample allocation not given. At day 63 after the first vaccine or placebo injection, samples were drawn. The specimen comprised peripheral blood, sampled in a trial of Ad26.COV2.S vaccine versus placebo. The receptors come from a person aged 18-60 years who received the Ad26.COV2.S COVID-19 vaccine or a placebo.

This sequence joins TRBV7-2 and TRBJ2-7, with 11 bases lining up with TRBD2. The CDR3 runs 15 residues. The germline gives CDR1 SGHTA, CDR2 FQGNSA. J gave up 6 bases and V 4 bases, and 8 bases lay outside the gene matches. Here the CDR3 reads CASSSPSGGRTEQYF. CDR3 bases: TGTGCCAGCAGCTCTCCTAGCGGGGGGCGGACCGAGCAGTACTTC.

The chain couples TRBV27 to TRBJ1-5; D is unresolved. Germline CDR1 and CDR2: MNHEY and SMNVEV (reference sequence). The CDR3 is 13 amino acids. Deletions cut 5 bases from V and 4 bases from J, with 9 bases between. CDR3 in DNA: TGTGCCAGCAGTCACGGTAGAAATCAGCCCCAGCATTTT. Translated: CASSHGRNQPQHF.

V gene TRBV5-4 combines with J gene TRBJ2-2; the match to TRBD1 covers 8 bases. The germline V gene encodes CDR1 SGHNT and CDR2 YYREEE (reference sequence). Trimming at V came to 0 bases and at J to 5 bases, leaving 3 bases not matched to a gene. This CDR3 comprises 15 residues. The CDR3 region has the DNA TGTGCCAGCAGCTTGGCAGGGGGCAGGACCGGGGAGCTGTTTTTT. It is translated as CASSLAGGRTGELFF.

The CDR3: CASSSPTGGAEGYTF. DNA of the CDR3: TGTGCCAGCAGTTCACCCACAGGGGGCGCGGAGGGCTACACCTTC. This chain links TRBV28 with TRBJ1-2; TRBD1 matches 9 bases. Germline V gene lookup returns CDR1 MDHEN and CDR2 SYDVKM. V lost 4 bases, J lost 8 bases, and 11 bases stayed unmatched. CDR3 length equals 15 residues.

The rearrangement links TRBV10-2 to TRBJ1-2; D possibly corresponds to TRBD1 (6 bases). This CDR3 contains 14 residues. CDR1 is WSHSY, CDR2 SAAADI, per germline. Trimming shortened V by 3 bases and J by 5 bases, and 13 bases separated the two germline ends. CDR3 region: CASSDPRRGYGYTF. The CDR3 nucleotides are TGCGCCAGCAGTGACCCGAGGAGGGGGTATGGCTACACCTTC.

This clone was found once. The chain is built from TRBV27 and TRBJ2-3, with D possibly TRBD2 on 5 matching bases. The CDR3 consists of 15 residues. CDR1 and CDR2 from the germline V gene are MNHEY and SMNVEV (reference sequence). Trimming removed 4 bases from V and 2 bases from J, with 13 bases in between. The CDR3 coding sequence is TGTGCCAGCAGTTCCAGGACTGATTTCACAGATACGCAGTATTTT. Translating it yields CASSSRTDFTDTQYF.

The chain combines TRBV3-1 (or the pseudogene TRBV3-2) with TRBJ2-7; D gene ambiguous. The CDR3 is 12 amino acids. The V end was cut by 5 bases, the J end by 2 bases, with 7 bases between. Germline lookup yields CDR1 LGHDT and CDR2 YNNKEL (reference sequence). The CDR3 spells CASSKRTYEQYF. DNA for the CDR3: TGTGCCAGCAGCAAGCGCACCTACGAGCAGTACTTC.

The rearrangement uses TRBV5-6 and TRBJ2-7; D may correspond to TRBD1 or TRBD2 (6 bases each). The ends were cut back, 1 base at V and 4 bases at J, with 12 bases in the middle. The CDR3 extends over 14 amino acids. The germline gives CDR1 SGHDT, CDR2 YYEEEE. In nucleotides, the CDR3 is TGTGCCAGCAGCTTGCCCGGGGGCGGGTACGAGCAGTACTTC. Encoded protein: CASSLPGGGYEQYF.

V gene TRBV10-3 combines with J gene TRBJ1-2, with D possibly matching TRBD1 (5 bases). The CDR3 is made up of 18 amino acids. Germline V lookup: CDR1 ENHRY, CDR2 SYGVKD. Trimming left V 2 bases short and J 3 bases short, with 22 bases between. The CDR3 DNA sequence: TGTGCCATCAGTGAGCCCCCACCGGAGCAGGGTATCGACTATGGCTACACCTTC. Its protein is CAISEPPPEQGIDYGYTF.

The gene calls are TRBV13 and TRBJ2-5; the D gene is possibly TRBD2 (7 bases). The CDR3 totals 17 residues. The V end lost 5 bases, the J end lost 3 bases, and 22 bases lay between the germline ends. Germline V CDR1 and CDR2: PRHDT, FYEKMQ (reference sequence). The CDR3 DNA reads TGTGCCAGCAGCCAAGGGTGGGGGGGCGATACGGAAGAGACCCAGTACTTC. It translates to CASSQGWGGDTEETQYF. Full variable domain (rest looked up from reference TRBV13 and TRBJ2-5): AAGVIQSPRHLIKEKRETATLKCYPIPRHDTVYWYQQGPGQDPQFLISFYEKMQSDKGSIPDRFSAQQFSDYHSELNMSSLELGDSALYFCASSQGWGGDTEETQYFGPGTRLLVL.

V gene TRBV23-1 combines with J gene TRBJ2-2; TRBD2 might be the D (7 bases). TRBV23-1 is reported as an ORF; its role is uncertain. The CDR3 loop spans 15 amino acids. Trimming cost V 7 bases and J 2 bases, with 14 bases left between them. The CDR3 loop is CASTRRGANTGELFF. The CDR3 coding sequence is TGCGCCAGCACTCGTCGGGGGGCAAACACCGGGGAGCTGTTTTTT.

The chain recombines TRBV3-1 (or the pseudogene TRBV3-2) with TRBJ2-5, with 11 bases that match TRBD1. J was trimmed by 4 bases and V by 0 bases; bases with no gene match: 19. This CDR3 comprises 21 residues. The V gene's germline CDR1 is LGHDT and CDR2 YNNKEL (reference sequence). The CDR3 loop reads CASSQDQPDRGLFISRETQYF. CDR3 DNA: TGTGCCAGCAGCCAAGATCAACCGGACAGGGGGCTTTTCATCAGCAGAGAGACCCAGTACTTC.

J is TRBJ1-1 and V is TRBV28; tentatively, D is TRBD1 (5 bases). V lost 7 bases, J lost 1 base, and 13 bases lay in between. The germline CDR1 and CDR2 sequences are MDHEN and SYDVKM. The CDR3 length is 14 residues. The CDR3 protein is CASTRGLRNTEAFF. The CDR3 DNA reads TGTGCCAGCACCCGGGGACTGAGGAACACTGAAGCTTTCTTT.

This clone was detected once. The chain is built from TRBV7-2 and TRBJ2-3; TRBD1 is a possible D gene (6 bases). The CDR3 has 15 residues. The ends were cut back, 4 bases at V and 0 bases at J, with 11 bases in the middle. Germline lookup yields CDR1 SGHTA and CDR2 FQGNSA. Written as DNA, the CDR3 is TGTGCCAGCAGCTCCGGGACATCCAGCACAGATACGCAGTATTTT. It codes for CASSSGTSSTDTQYF.

The chain links TRBV6-2 or TRBV6-3 to TRBJ2-3; TRBD2 matches 8 bases. Looked up from germline, CDR1 is MNHEY and CDR2 is SVGEGT. J gave up 0 bases and V 4 bases, and 3 bases lay outside the gene matches. The CDR3 loop spans 15 amino acids. The CDR3 coding sequence is TGTGCCAGCAGTTCCGGGACTAGTAGCACAGATACGCAGTATTTT. Amino acid sequence: CASSSGTSSTDTQYF.

The chain combines TRBV7-6 with TRBJ1-6; no reliable D call. The length of the CDR3 is 14 residues. Germline CDR1 and CDR2: SGHVS and FNYEAQ. V lost 5 bases, J lost 8 bases, and 13 bases lay in between. CDR3 amino acids: CASSVSQTDSPLHF. For the CDR3, the DNA is TGTGCCAGCAGCGTTTCTCAAACCGATTCACCCCTCCACTTT.

The J gene is TRBJ2-1, the V gene TRBV13, with D possibly matching TRBD2 (6 bases). Between the trimmed V and J ends, which lost 5 bases and 6 bases, there was a span of 17 bases. This CDR3 comprises 15 residues. Germline values: CDR1 PRHDT, CDR2 FYEKMQ (reference sequence). As DNA, the CDR3 is TGTGCCAGCAGCCCACCGGGACTCCAGGGCAATGAGCAGTTCTTC. Protein sequence: CASSPPGLQGNEQFF.

The CDR3 region is CASSLAVSRGYEQYF. The CDR3 DNA is TGCGCCAGCAGCTTGGCGGTCTCCAGGGGCTACGAGCAGTACTTC. The chain joins TRBV5-1 to TRBJ2-7, with a possible D match to TRBD1 (6 bases). Trimming took off 0 bases at V and 3 bases at J, with 13 bases between the two ends. This CDR3 is built from 15 residues. Germline-derived CDR1 and CDR2 are SGHRS and YFSETQ.